This T cell receptor (beta chain) was captured by sequencing in a study of identical twins. Study-level findings and limits: Analyses based on zero insertions could be partly confounded by invariant MAIT and iNKT cells.

V was clipped by 4 bases and J by 9 bases, with 22 bases between them. This CDR3 spans 16 amino acids. After template switching added a universal primer site, the resulting cDNA carried unique molecular identifiers. TCRdb used MiXCR to reprocess the 5' RACE reads, holding one entry per CDR3 protein. This table has around 530,000 distinct CDR3 sequences, over 12% appearing once. This clonotype turned up a few times. Its antigen is not identified. These same data were also listed under a study on yellow fever vaccine responses in identical twins. That report notes: Twins showed a vaccine T cell response that reportedly seemed partly convergent, partly personalized.

The sequencing input was CD4+ T cells sorted from blood. This clonotype was obtained from a woman aged 18-29 years in good health. The rearrangement links TRBV12-3 or TRBV12-4 to TRBJ2-4, with D possibly being TRBD1 or TRBD2 (7 bases each). The CDR3 region is CASSSRQGGQGSIQYF. The DNA for the CDR3 is TGTGCCAGCAGTTCCCGACAGGGAGGGCAAGGTAGCATTCAGTACTTC.